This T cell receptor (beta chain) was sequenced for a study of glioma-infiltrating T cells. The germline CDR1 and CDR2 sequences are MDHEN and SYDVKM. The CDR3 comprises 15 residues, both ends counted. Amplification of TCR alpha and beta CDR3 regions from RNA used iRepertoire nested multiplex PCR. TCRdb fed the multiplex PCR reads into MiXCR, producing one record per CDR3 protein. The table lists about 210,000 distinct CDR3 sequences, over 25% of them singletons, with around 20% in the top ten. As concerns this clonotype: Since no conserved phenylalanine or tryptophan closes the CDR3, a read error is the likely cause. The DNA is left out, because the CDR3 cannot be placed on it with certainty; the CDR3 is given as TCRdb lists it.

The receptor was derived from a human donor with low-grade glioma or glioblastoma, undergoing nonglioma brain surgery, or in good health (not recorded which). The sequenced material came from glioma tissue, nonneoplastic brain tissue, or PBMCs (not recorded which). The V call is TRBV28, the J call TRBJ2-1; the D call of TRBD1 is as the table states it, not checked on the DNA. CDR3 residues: CAIRTDRGLGNEKFL.